The T cell receptor beta chain under discussion was sequenced for a study of blood T cell repertoires in COVID-19. Across the study: Acute and convalescent COVID-19 samples came from the United States, Italy and Spain.

Assay: immunoSEQ multiplex PCR; the TCRdb copy retains only in-frame clones and omits some. The sample has more than 150,000 clones, about 88% seen once. Germline CDR1 reads SGHTA; CDR2 reads FQGNSA. The CDR3 has 14 amino acids. Between the trimmed V and J ends, which lost 2 bases and 7 bases, there was a span of 14 bases. What was sequenced was peripheral blood. The chain recombines TRBV7-2 with TRBJ1-2; D is unclear. The sequence was obtained from a man between 35 and 55 years old with active or convalescent COVID-19. CDR3 sequence: CASSLLTVSTGYTF. The CDR3 DNA is TGTGCCAGCAGCTTATTAACAGTGTCTACTGGCTACACCTTC. The full variable domain, its missing parts supplied by reference TRBV7-2 and TRBJ1-2, is GAGVSQSPSNKVTEKGKDVELRCDPISGHTALYWYRQSLGQGLEFLIYFQGNSAPDKSGLPSDRFSAERTGGSVSTLTIQRTQQEDSAVYLCASSLLTVSTGYTFGSGTRLTVV.